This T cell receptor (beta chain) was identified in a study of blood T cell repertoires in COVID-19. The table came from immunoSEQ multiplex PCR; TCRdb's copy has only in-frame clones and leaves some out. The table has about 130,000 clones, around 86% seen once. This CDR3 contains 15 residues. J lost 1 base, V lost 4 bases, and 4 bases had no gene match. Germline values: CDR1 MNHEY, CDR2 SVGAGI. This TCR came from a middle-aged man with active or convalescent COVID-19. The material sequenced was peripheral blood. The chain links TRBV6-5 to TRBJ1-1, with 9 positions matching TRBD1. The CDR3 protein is CASSLTGGENTEAFF. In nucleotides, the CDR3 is TGTGCCAGCAGTTTGACAGGGGGGGAGAACACTGAAGCTTTCTTT.